Presented here are 19 T cell receptor beta chains from one specimen sequenced in a study of vaccination effects on CD4 cells after COVID-19. Measured with immunoSEQ multiplex PCR; TCRdb has only the in-frame clones, and not every one. The table lists 10,000 or so clones, less than 80% of them singletons. ViraFEST expansion of antigen-specific CD4+ T cells with viral peptide pools preceded sequencing. Isolating CD4+ T cells followed approximately ten days of culture. The antigens these receptors bind are not known. The specimen was CD4+ T cells from PBMCs cultured with HCoV-229E spike peptides, collected before COVID-19 vaccination. These receptors were taken from a human donor who received a COVID-19 vaccine.

The rearrangement uses TRBV4-2 and TRBJ2-1; tentatively, D is TRBD2 (7 bases). This CDR3 contains 17 residues. V was trimmed by 0 bases and J by 5 bases, leaving 17 bases between them. Per germline, CDR1 LGHNA and CDR2 YNFKEQ. The CDR3 region is CASSQEGRRGLNNEQFF. CDR3 bases: TGTGCCAGCAGCCAAGAGGGAAGGCGGGGGCTGAACAATGAGCAGTTCTTC.

In its sample, this clone was seen a few times. Mismatch with germline at one junction end may stem from a read error. This chain joins TRBV19 and TRBJ1-1; D might be TRBD1 (5 bases). Germline V CDR1 and CDR2: LNHDA, SQIVND (reference sequence). This CDR3 comprises 14 residues. The CDR3, as DNA: TGTGCCAGCAGTATTTTGCAGGGTTCCACTGAAGCTTTCTTT. Protein product: CASSILQGSTEAFF.

The chain couples TRBV28 to TRBJ2-2; D unresolved. Germline CDR1 MDHEN, CDR2 SYDVKM. This CDR3 comprises 14 residues. V gave up 5 bases and J gave up 3 bases, with 10 bases separating them. The chain's CDR3 is CASSIPSYTGELFF. As DNA, the CDR3 is TGTGCCAGCAGTATACCCTCGTACACCGGGGAGCTGTTTTTT.

This chain joins TRBV18 and TRBJ2-3; no firm D call. Trimming shortened V by 2 bases and J by 2 bases, and 8 bases separated the two germline ends. This CDR3 region has 14 residues. From germline, CDR1 is KGHSH and CDR2 LQKENI. CDR3 nucleotides: TGTGCCAGCTCACCAACCCAGGCCACAGATACGCAGTATTTT. Protein product: CASSPTQATDTQYF. Complete variable domain (other parts from reference TRBV18 and TRBJ2-3): NAGVMQNPRHLVRRRGQEARLRCSPMKGHSHVYWYRQLPEEGLKFMVYLQKENIIDESGMPKERFSAEFPKEGPSILRIQQVVRGDSAAYFCASSPTQATDTQYFGPGTRLTVL.

This chain uses TRBV6-5 with TRBJ2-1, with 7 bases aligning to TRBD1. Trimming took 7 bases from V and 9 from J; bases not matched to a gene: 6. Germline V gene data show CDR1 as MNHEY and CDR2 as SVGAGI. This CDR3 is 12 amino acids long. The CDR3 sequence is CASNEGAGEQFF. As DNA, the CDR3 is TGTGCCAGCAACGAGGGGGCGGGTGAGCAGTTCTTC.

The gene calls are TRBV5-1 and TRBJ2-3; 9 bases are a match to TRBD1. The junction had 6 bases not matched to a gene; V was cut back by 4 bases and J by 3 bases. This CDR3 has 15 residues. CDR1 and CDR2 (germline): SGHRS, YFSETQ. The CDR3 reads CASSPQGAGTDTQYF. DNA of the CDR3: TGCGCCAGCAGCCCACAGGGGGCTGGAACAGATACGCAGTATTTT.

The rearrangement links TRBV30 to TRBJ1-5, with D maybe TRBD1 (5 bases). V was pared by 2 bases and J by 5 bases, with 7 bases between. CDR3 size: 12 residues. Germline V CDR1 and CDR2: GTSNPN, SVGIG (reference sequence). CDR3 residues: CAWSRGHQPQHF. CDR3 in DNA: TGTGCCTGGAGTAGGGGTCATCAGCCCCAGCATTTT.

V usage is TRBV10-3 and J usage is TRBJ2-1; 14 bases line up with TRBD2. The CDR3 has 15 residues. Germline lookup yields CDR1 ENHRY and CDR2 SYGVKD. The junction had 6 bases not matched to a gene; V was cut back by 6 bases and J by 8 bases. Here the CDR3 DNA reads TGTGCCATCAGAGTGGGACTAGCGGGAGATCATGAGCAGTTCTTC. Translation gives CAIRVGLAGDHEQFF.

V and J are TRBV28 and TRBJ2-7; 10 bases line up with TRBD2. The CDR3 consists of 13 residues. CDR1 is MDHEN, CDR2 SYDVKM, per germline. V lost 10 bases to trimming and J lost 4 bases; unmatched junction nucleotides: 7. The CDR3 bases are TGTGCCACCACTAGCGGGGACCGGTACGAGCAGTACTTC. Translated, it gives CATTSGDRYEQYF.

V is TRBV28 and J is TRBJ2-7, with a possible D match to TRBD1 (6 bases). This CDR3 spans 13 amino acids. Trimming cost V 8 bases and J 1 base, with 12 bases left between them. Germline V gene lookup returns CDR1 MDHEN and CDR2 SYDVKM. CDR3 coding DNA: TGTGCCAGCCAGACGGGACAATCCTACGAGCAGTACTTC. Protein: CASQTGQSYEQYF.

This chain joins TRBV9 and TRBJ2-7; D gene unclear. In germline, CDR1 is SGDLS, CDR2 YYNGEE. V lost 1 base, J lost 3 bases, and 32 bases lay in between. CDR3 length: 21 residues. The CDR3 DNA is TGTGCCAGCAGCGTATGGCCCCGCCCGAGCGTAGCAGAAAAAGAGGTCTACGAGCAGTACTTC. This translates into CASSVWPRPSVAEKEVYEQYF.

In its sample, this clone was seen a few times. The CDR3 DNA is TGTGCCAGCAGTATCCCAGGAATTAACTATGGCTACACCTTC. Its protein is CASSIPGINYGYTF. V is TRBV6-5 and J is TRBJ1-2; D gene uncertain. Germline loops: CDR1 MNHEY, CDR2 SVGAGI. With 5 bases removed from V and 1 base from J, the gap between germline ends came to 11 bases. CDR3 size: 14 residues.

This clone was observed once. This rearrangement joins TRBV19 to TRBJ1-2; TRBD1 agrees at 10 bases. Germline V gene lookup returns CDR1 LNHDA and CDR2 SQIVND (reference sequence). This CDR3 comprises 16 residues. J was trimmed by 7 bases and V by 1 base; bases with no gene match: 9. CDR3 nucleotide sequence: TGTGCCAGTAGTATAGGGGGACAGGGGCATGTCGCTGGCTACACCTTC. Translation: CASSIGGQGHVAGYTF.

CDR3 DNA: TGTGCCACCGGTACAGGCAGGAACACTGAAGCTTTCTTT. Protein product: CATGTGRNTEAFF. This chain uses TRBV2 with TRBJ1-1, with D possibly TRBD1 on 5 matching bases. CDR3 size: 13 residues. Trimming took 10 bases from V and 1 from J, leaving 13 bases between them. Germline V gene data show CDR1 as SNHLY and CDR2 as FYNNEI.

The chain combines TRBV7-2 with TRBJ2-3; 8 nucleotides line up with TRBD2. V lost 5 bases to trimming and J lost 4 bases; unmatched junction nucleotides: 11. The CDR3 covers 16 residues. Germline values: CDR1 SGHTA, CDR2 FQGNSA. CDR3: CASSQPPSGLADTQYF. In DNA form, the CDR3 reads TGTGCCAGCAGCCAACCCCCTAGCGGGTTGGCAGATACGCAGTATTTT.

V and J are TRBV28 and TRBJ1-5; D ambiguous. CDR1 is MDHEN and CDR2 is SYDVKM in the germline V gene. The CDR3 has 14 amino acids. The V end lost 1 base, the J end lost 6 bases, and 10 bases lay between the germline ends. The CDR3 region is CASSLFWGGQPQHF. CDR3 bases: TGTGCCAGCAGTTTATTCTGGGGAGGTCAGCCCCAGCATTTT.

The rearrangement joins TRBV24-1 to TRBJ2-3, with 10 bases that match TRBD2. The CDR3 extends over 14 amino acids. V was clipped by 6 bases and J by 4 bases; unmatched bases: 3. The germline CDR1 and CDR2 sequences are KGHDR and SFDVKD. The CDR3 nucleotides are TGTGCCACCAGTAGCGGGGGGGCCCCAGATACGCAGTATTTT. This translates into CATSSGGAPDTQYF.

The chain has TRBV5-1 and TRBJ2-3; 10 nucleotides match TRBD2. This CDR3 has 17 residues. Germline V gene sequence: CDR1 SGHRS, CDR2 YFSETQ. The V segment lost 3 bases and the J segment 2 bases; nucleotides outside the gene matches: 9. The CDR3: CASSSTALAGATDTQYF. Here the CDR3 DNA reads TGCGCCAGCAGCTCAACCGCCCTAGCGGGAGCCACAGATACGCAGTATTTT.

This clone was observed a handful of times. V and J are TRBV19 and TRBJ1-3; D is unclear. V shed 3 bases and J shed 0 bases, with 6 bases lying between them. The germline V gene has CDR1 LNHDA and CDR2 SQIVND (reference sequence). The CDR3 runs to 14 residues. CDR3: CASSMGGSGNTIYF. CDR3 nucleotide sequence: TGTGCCAGTAGTATGGGCGGCTCTGGAAACACCATATATTTT.